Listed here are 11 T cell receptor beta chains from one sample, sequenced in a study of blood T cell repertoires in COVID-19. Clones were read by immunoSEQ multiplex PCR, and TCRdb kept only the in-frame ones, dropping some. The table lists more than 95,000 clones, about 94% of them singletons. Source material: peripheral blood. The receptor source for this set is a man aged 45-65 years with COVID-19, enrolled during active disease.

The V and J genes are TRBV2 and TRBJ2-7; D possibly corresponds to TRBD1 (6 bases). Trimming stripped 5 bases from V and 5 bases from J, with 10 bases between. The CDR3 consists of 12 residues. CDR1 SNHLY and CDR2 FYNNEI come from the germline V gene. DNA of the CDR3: TGTGCCAGCAGTAAGGACAGAGACGAGCAGTACGTC. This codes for CASSKDRDEQYV.

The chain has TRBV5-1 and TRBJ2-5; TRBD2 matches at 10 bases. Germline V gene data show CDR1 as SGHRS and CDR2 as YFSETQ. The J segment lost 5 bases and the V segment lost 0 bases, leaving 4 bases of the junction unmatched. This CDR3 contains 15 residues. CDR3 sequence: CASSLGTSGAETQYF. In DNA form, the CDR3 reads TGCGCCAGCAGCTTGGGGACTAGCGGTGCGGAGACCCAGTACTTC. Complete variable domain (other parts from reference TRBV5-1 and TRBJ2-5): KAGVTQTPRYLIKTRGQQVTLSCSPISGHRSVSWYQQTPGQGLQFLFEYFSETQRNKGNFPGRFSGRQFSNSRSEMNVSTLELGDSALYLCASSLGTSGAETQYFGPGTRLLVL.

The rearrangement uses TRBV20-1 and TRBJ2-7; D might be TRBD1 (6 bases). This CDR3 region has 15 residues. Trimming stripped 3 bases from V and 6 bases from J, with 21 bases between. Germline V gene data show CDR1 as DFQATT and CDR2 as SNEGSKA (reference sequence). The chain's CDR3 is CSASSGGRGVGEQYF. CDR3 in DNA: TGCAGTGCTAGTAGTGGGGGCAGGGGAGTAGGCGAGCAGTACTTC.

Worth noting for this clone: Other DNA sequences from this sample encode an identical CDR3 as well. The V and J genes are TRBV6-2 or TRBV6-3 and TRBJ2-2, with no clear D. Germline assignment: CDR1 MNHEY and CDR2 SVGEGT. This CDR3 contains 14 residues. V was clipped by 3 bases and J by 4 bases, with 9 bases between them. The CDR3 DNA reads TGTGCCAGCAGTTATTCCCGAGGCACCGGGGAGCTGTTTTTT. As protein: CASSYSRGTGELFF.

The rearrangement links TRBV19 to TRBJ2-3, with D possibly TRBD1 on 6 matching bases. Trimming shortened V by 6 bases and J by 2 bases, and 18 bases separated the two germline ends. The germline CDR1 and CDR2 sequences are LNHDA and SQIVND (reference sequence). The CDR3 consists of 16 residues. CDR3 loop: CASSTGTRLITDTQYF. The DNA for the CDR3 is TGTGCCAGTAGCACCGGGACACGTCTTATCACAGATACGCAGTATTTT.

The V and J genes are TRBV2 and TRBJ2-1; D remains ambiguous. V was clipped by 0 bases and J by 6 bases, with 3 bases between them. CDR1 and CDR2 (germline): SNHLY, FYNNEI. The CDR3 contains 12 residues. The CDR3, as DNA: TGTGCCAGCAGTGAAGCCCGCAATGAGCAGTTCTTC. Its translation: CASSEARNEQFF.

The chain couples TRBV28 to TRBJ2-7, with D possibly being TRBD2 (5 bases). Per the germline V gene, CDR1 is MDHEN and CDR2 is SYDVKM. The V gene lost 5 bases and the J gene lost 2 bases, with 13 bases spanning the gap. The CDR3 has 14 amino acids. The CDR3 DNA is TGTGCCAGCAGTACGGGGAACGGCGCCTACGAGCAGTACGTC. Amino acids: CASSTGNGAYEQYV.

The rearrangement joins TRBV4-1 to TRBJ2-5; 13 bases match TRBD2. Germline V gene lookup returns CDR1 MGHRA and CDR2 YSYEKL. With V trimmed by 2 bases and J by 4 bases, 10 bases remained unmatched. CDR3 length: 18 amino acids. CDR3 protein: CASSQRGLAGEVGETQYF. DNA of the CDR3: TGCGCCAGCAGCCAACGAGGACTAGCGGGAGAGGTCGGAGAGACCCAGTACTTC.

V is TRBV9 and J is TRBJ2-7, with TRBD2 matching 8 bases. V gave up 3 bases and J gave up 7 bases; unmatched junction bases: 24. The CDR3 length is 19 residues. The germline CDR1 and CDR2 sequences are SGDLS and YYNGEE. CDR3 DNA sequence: TGTGCCAGCAGCGGAAACCCCAATAGCGGGAATTCCCCCCCTAGAGAGCAGTACTTC. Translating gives CASSGNPNSGNSPPREQYF.

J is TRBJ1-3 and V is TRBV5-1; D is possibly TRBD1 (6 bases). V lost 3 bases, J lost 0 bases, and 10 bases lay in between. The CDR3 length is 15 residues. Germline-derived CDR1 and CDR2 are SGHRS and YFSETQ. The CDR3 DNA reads TGCGCCAGCAGCTCGACAGGACTCTCTGGAAACACCATATATTTT. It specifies CASSSTGLSGNTIYF.

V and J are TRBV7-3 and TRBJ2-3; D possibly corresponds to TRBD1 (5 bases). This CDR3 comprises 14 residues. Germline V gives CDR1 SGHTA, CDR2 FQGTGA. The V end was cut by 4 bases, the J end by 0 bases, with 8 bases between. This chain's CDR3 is CASSSAGSTDTQYF. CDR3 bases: TGTGCCAGCAGCTCCGCAGGGAGCACAGATACGCAGTATTTT.